The rows below give T cell receptor beta chains drawn from one sample of a study of cytomegalovirus exposure and HLA in healthy donors. Clones were sequenced by immunoSEQ multiplex PCR, and TCRdb holds only the in-frame ones, with some missing. The repertoire holds roughly 90,000 clones, 85% seen once, with 20% in the top ten. Sequencing used PBMCs. The origin of the receptors is a man between 18 and 35 years old in good health and CMV-seropositive. CDR3s include the opening cysteine and the closing phenylalanine or tryptophan. The order of the fields is CDR3 length, V gene, J gene, CDR3 protein.

len: 12; v_gene: TRBV5-1; j_gene: TRBJ1-1; CDR3aa: CASSTGNTEAFF
len: 16; v_gene: TRBV18; j_gene: TRBJ2-3; CDR3aa: CASSPRDRGITDTQYF
len: 15; v_gene: TRBV27; j_gene: TRBJ2-3; CDR3aa: CASSWTGVVTDTQYF
len: 17; v_gene: TRBV5-1; j_gene: TRBJ1-3; CDR3aa: CASSLASVSSSGNTIYF
len: 14; v_gene: TRBV7-2; j_gene: TRBJ1-1; CDR3aa: CASSLGLGQIEAFF
len: 14; v_gene: TRBV6-5; j_gene: TRBJ1-2; CDR3aa: CASSPQGRDYGYTF
len: 13; v_gene: TRBV5-4; j_gene: TRBJ2-1; CDR3aa: CASSLPTYNEQFF
len: 14; v_gene: TRBV5-1; j_gene: TRBJ1-5; CDR3aa: CASSDQSGGQPQHF
len: 14; v_gene: TRBV4-1; j_gene: TRBJ2-1; CDR3aa: CASSQRGTYNEQFF
len: 15; v_gene: TRBV6-5; j_gene: TRBJ2-5; CDR3aa: CASSRIAGTQETQYF
len: 14; v_gene: TRBV19; j_gene: TRBJ2-5; CDR3aa: CASSKGQGMKTQYF
len: 15; v_gene: TRBV28; j_gene: TRBJ1-5; CDR3aa: CASTLLLYGNQPQHF
len: 16; v_gene: TRBV5-4; j_gene: TRBJ2-3; CDR3aa: CASSRGTSGTLDTQYF
len: 14; v_gene: TRBV30; j_gene: TRBJ2-7; CDR3aa: CAWRIAGGGIEQYF
len: 15; v_gene: TRBV9; j_gene: TRBJ1-2; CDR3aa: CASSVGPGGDYGYTF
len: 15; v_gene: TRBV5-1; j_gene: TRBJ2-1; CDR3aa: CASSLILAGGNEQFF
len: 16; v_gene: TRBV7-9; j_gene: TRBJ2-2; CDR3aa: CASSYPGTGNTGELFF
len: 20; v_gene: TRBV5-1; j_gene: TRBJ1-1; CDR3aa: CASTFLTVSGGGQGRGEAFF
len: 17; v_gene: TRBV7-9; j_gene: TRBJ1-1; CDR3aa: CASSRLGGRLVNTEAFF
len: 19; v_gene: TRBV4-2; j_gene: TRBJ2-4; CDR3aa: CASSRVRDRGPLAKNIQYF
len: 14; v_gene: TRBV25-1; j_gene: TRBJ2-3; CDR3aa: CASSGTSGTDTQYF
len: 14; v_gene: TRBV4-1; j_gene: TRBJ2-1; CDR3aa: CASSHGGGYNEQFF